This record covers a single T cell receptor (beta chain). Assay used: immunoSEQ multiplex PCR; TCRdb lists only in-frame clones, some missing. The sample gives approximately 380,000 clones, 90% to 95% of which show up once; about 0.86% is in the top ten. This sample stems from a study of blood T cell repertoires in COVID-19. Study as a whole: T cells, B-cell-depleted T cells, or PBMCs provided the cDNA or gDNA that served as material.

Germline CDR1 is PRHDT and CDR2 is FYEKMQ (reference sequence). V was clipped by 4 bases and J by 2 bases, with 21 bases between them. The CDR3 consists of 18 residues. This clonotype was obtained from a middle-aged woman who had been exposed to COVID-19. The chain links TRBV13 to TRBJ1-3, with a tentative D call TRBD1 (6 bases). The sequencing sample was made of PBMCs or T cells enriched from blood (not recorded which). CDR3 in DNA: TGTGCCAGCAGCTGGCTTACCAATCAGGGGTTACCTGGAAACACCATATATTTT. This gives the protein CASSWLTNQGLPGNTIYF.